Presented here are 8 T cell receptor beta chains from one specimen sequenced in a study of human T cells and chemical hapten exposure. Documented time point: patch test 3, about 24 weeks after DPC sensitization. Treatment meaning: therapeutic diphenylcyclopropenone sensitization with weekly scalp DPC. TCRdb re-analysed the RACE reads in MiXCR, keeping a single row per CDR3 protein. The sample has 150,000 to 200,000 distinct CDR3 sequences; about 27% are singletons. Material: whole blood, obtained in connection with sensitization to the hapten diphenylcyclopropenone (DPC). The receptors derive from a woman younger than 35 with alopecia areata. Some clones in this sample may be carry-over from other donors' samples.

Remarks on this clonotype: Relative to the germline gene, one junction end is altered; a read error may explain this. This CDR3 reads CSAEGTSGSTDTQYF. CDR3 in DNA: TGCAGCGCTGAAGGAACTAGCGGTAGCACAGATACGCAGTATTTT. This chain links TRBV29-1 with TRBJ2-3; 8 bases fit TRBD2. This CDR3 has 15 amino acids. CDR1 SQVTM and CDR2 ANQGSEA come from the germline V gene.

V is TRBV12-3 or TRBV12-4 and J is TRBJ1-5, with D possibly matching TRBD1 (5 bases). The CDR3 is 13 residues long. Trimming cost V 6 bases and J 4 bases, with 10 bases left between them. CDR3 region: CASRTVGNQPQHF. DNA of the CDR3: TGTGCCAGCAGGACAGTGGGGAATCAGCCCCAGCATTTT.

The chain joins TRBV29-1 to TRBJ1-2, with a weak D call TRBD1 (5 bases). Germline V gene lookup returns CDR1 SQVTM and CDR2 ANQGSEA. The CDR3 contains 12 residues. V lost 7 bases, J lost 2 bases, and 11 bases lay in between. The CDR3 reads CSALQDNYGYTF. CDR3 sequence (DNA): TGCAGCGCCCTACAGGACAACTATGGCTACACCTTC.

This clonotype has a handful of counts. The CDR3 region has the DNA TGCAGTGCTAGGAAGGGGGGGACCTACGAGCAGTACTTC. This sequence encodes CSARKGGTYEQYF. V is TRBV20-1 and J is TRBJ2-7; D possibly corresponds to TRBD2 (7 bases). Germline V gives CDR1 DFQATT, CDR2 SNEGSKA (reference sequence). Deletions cut 3 bases from V and 2 bases from J, with 11 bases between. The CDR3 sequence is 13 residues long.

This sequence joins TRBV9 and TRBJ1-4; possibly TRBD1 for D (5 bases). V was shortened by 4 bases and J by 0 bases, with 13 bases between the two germline ends. The CDR3 spans 16 residues. The germline gives CDR1 SGDLS, CDR2 YYNGEE. The CDR3 region is CASSSKGKATNEKLFF. The CDR3 DNA follows: TGTGCCAGCAGCTCGAAGGGGAAGGCAACTAATGAAAAACTGTTTTTT.

Ten or more counts support this clonotype. The chain combines TRBV4-1 with TRBJ2-5; unclear D gene. Trimming cost V 5 bases and J 4 bases, with 2 bases left between them. In germline, CDR1 is MGHRA, CDR2 YSYEKL. The CDR3 spans 10 residues. The CDR3 protein is CASSGETQYF. In nucleotides, the CDR3 is TGCGCCAGCAGCGGAGAGACCCAGTACTTC.

The CDR3 sequence is CASSDRQTYNSPLHF. Written as DNA, the CDR3 is TGTGCCAGCAGTGACAGACAGACCTATAATTCACCCCTCCACTTT. The J gene is TRBJ1-6, the V gene TRBV6-1; D may be TRBD1 (5 bases). Trimming stripped 3 bases from V and 2 bases from J, with 8 bases between. This CDR3 is built from 15 residues. Germline values: CDR1 MNHNS, CDR2 SASEGT.

CDR3 in amino acids: CASSYNGMNTEAFF. CDR3 DNA sequence: TGTGCCAGCAGTTACAACGGGATGAACACTGAAGCTTTCTTT. J is TRBJ1-1 and V is TRBV6-2 or TRBV6-3; D unclear. CDR1 is MNHEY, CDR2 SVGEGT, per germline. V was clipped by 2 bases and J by 0 bases, with 7 bases between them. The CDR3 runs to 14 residues.